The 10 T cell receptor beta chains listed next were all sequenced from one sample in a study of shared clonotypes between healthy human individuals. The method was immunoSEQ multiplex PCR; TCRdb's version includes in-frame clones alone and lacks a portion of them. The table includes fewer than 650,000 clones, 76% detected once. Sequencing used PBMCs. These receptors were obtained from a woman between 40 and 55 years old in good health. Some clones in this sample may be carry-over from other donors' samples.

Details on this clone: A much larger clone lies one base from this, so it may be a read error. CDR3 amino acids: CASSLQLNTEAFF. Written as DNA, the CDR3 is TGTGCCAGCAGCTTACAACTGAACACTGAAGCTTTCTTT. This rearrangement joins TRBV11-1 to TRBJ1-1; D is ambiguous. The CDR3 loop spans 13 amino acids. Germline CDR1 is SGHAT and CDR2 is FQDESV (reference sequence). The V and J ends lost 2 bases and 0 bases respectively, with 4 bases between them.

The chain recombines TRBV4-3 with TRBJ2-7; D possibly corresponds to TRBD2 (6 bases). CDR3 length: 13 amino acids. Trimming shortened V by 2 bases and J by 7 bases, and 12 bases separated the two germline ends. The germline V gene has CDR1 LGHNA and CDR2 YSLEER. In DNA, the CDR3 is TGCGCCAGCAGCCAAACGGGAGTAGGGGAGCAGTACTTC. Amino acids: CASSQTGVGEQYF.

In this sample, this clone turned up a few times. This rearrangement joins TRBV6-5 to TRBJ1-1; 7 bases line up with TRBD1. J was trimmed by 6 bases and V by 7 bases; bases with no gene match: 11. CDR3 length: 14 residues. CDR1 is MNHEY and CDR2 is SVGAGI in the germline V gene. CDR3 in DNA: TGTGCCAGCAAAGGGACAACAGGGGCATCTGAAGCTTTCTTT. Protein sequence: CASKGTTGASEAFF.

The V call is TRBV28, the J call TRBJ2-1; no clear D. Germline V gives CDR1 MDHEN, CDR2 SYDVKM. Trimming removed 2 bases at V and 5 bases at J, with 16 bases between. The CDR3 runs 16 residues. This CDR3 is CASSLQSIYPNNEQFF. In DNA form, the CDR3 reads TGTGCCAGCAGTTTACAGTCGATCTACCCTAACAATGAGCAGTTCTTC.

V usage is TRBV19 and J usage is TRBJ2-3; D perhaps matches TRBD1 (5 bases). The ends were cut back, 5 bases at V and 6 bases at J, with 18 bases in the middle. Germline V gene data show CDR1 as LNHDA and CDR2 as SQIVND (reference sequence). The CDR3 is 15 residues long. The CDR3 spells CASSQPGISRDTQYF. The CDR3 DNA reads TGTGCCAGTAGTCAACCAGGGATTTCCAGGGATACGCAGTATTTT.

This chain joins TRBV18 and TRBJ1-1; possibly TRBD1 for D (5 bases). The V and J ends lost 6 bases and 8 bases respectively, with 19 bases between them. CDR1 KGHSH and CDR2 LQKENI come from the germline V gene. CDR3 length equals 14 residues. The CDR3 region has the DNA TGTGCCAGCTCCCCTCTTAACAGGTCCCCCGAAGCTTTCTTT. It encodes CASSPLNRSPEAFF.

CDR3 sequence reads: CASSVGGEATGELFF. Here the CDR3 DNA reads TGTGCCAGCAGCGTTGGTGGAGAGGCGACCGGGGAGCTGTTTTTT. This sequence joins TRBV9 and TRBJ2-2, with D unresolved. Trimming stripped 2 bases from V and 5 bases from J, with 13 bases between. The CDR3 has 15 amino acids. Germline CDR1 and CDR2: SGDLS and YYNGEE.

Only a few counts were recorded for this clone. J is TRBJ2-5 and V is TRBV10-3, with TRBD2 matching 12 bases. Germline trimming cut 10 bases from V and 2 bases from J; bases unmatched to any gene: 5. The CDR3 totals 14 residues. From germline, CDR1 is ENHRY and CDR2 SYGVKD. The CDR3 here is CATKLAGGQETQYF. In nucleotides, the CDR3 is TGTGCCACCAAACTAGCGGGGGGACAAGAGACCCAGTACTTC.

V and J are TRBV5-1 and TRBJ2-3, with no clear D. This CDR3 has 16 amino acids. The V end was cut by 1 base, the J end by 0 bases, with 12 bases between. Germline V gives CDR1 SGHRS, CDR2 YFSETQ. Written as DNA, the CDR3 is TGCGCCAGCAGCTTGTACGGTGGGTGGAGCACAGATACGCAGTATTTT. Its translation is CASSLYGGWSTDTQYF.

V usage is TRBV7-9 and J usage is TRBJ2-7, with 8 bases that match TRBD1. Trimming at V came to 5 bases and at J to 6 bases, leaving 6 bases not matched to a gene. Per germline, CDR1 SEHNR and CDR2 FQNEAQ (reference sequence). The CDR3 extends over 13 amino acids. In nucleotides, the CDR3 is TGTGCCAGCAGCCCCAGGACAGGGTTCGAGCAGTACTTC. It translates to CASSPRTGFEQYF.